This T cell receptor beta chain stems from a study of shared clonotypes between healthy human individuals. At the level of the study: Per-donor plates numbered three CD4 naive, three CD4 memory, two CD8 naive and one CD8 memory. General study findings and limits: Blood was the only sampled material, and tissue repertoires likely differ.

Original analysis: ImmunoSEQ junction-only sequences lacked quality scores, so their filtering differed. Profiling relied on immunoSEQ multiplex PCR, and the TCRdb table lists in-frame clones only, not all of them. V, J and clone size were drawn from that table, and D and trimming were deduced from the DNA. Of around 580,000 clones listed, 95% to 98% were seen once; the top ten hold approximately 0.3%. Only CD45RO-negative cells positively selected for CCR7 counted as naive CD8 cells, so terminally differentiated effector memory CD45RA+ cells were excluded. Worth noting for this clone: The antigen is undetermined.

The germline V gene has CDR1 MNHEY and CDR2 SMNVEV (reference sequence). The CDR3 spans 14 residues. The V segment lost 7 bases and the J segment 4 bases; nucleotides outside the gene matches: 9. The chain has TRBV27 and TRBJ1-1; TRBD1 aligns across 7 bases. The specimen sequenced was naive CD8+ T cells sorted from blood. The source of this sequence is a man aged 25 to 40 in good health. This CDR3 is CASKRGLGGTEAFF. DNA for the CDR3: TGTGCCAGCAAGAGGGGGCTAGGAGGCACTGAAGCTTTCTTT.